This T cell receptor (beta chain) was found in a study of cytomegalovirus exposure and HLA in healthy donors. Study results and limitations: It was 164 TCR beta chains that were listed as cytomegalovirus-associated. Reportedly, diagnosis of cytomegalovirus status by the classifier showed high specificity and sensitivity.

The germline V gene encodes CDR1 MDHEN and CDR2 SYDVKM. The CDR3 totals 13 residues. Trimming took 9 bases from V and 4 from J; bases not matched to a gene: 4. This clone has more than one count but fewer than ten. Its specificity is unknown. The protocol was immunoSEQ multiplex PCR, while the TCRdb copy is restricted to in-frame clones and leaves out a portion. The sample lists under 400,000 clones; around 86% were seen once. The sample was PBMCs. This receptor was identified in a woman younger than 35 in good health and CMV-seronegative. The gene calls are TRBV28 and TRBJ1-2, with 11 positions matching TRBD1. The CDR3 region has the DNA TGTGCCAGTTCAGGACAGGGGGCCTATGGCTACACCTTC. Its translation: CASSGQGAYGYTF.